Listed below are T cell receptor beta chains from one sample, sequenced in a study of siplizumab effects on memory and regulatory T cells. Sequencing used immunoSEQ multiplex PCR; TCRdb keeps in-frame clones, though not all of them. The data show over 100,000 clones, with around 92% seen just once and under 0.75% held by the top ten. Sequenced input: Tregs sorted from blood. The source is a human donor in good health. CDR3s include the opening cysteine and the closing phenylalanine or tryptophan. The order of the fields is clone size, J gene, V gene, D gene, CDR3 protein, CDR3 DNA. The D gene is left open where the match is weak. Some rows have no size entry. The others give once, few or many, or a class for an expanded clone.

abundance: .; j_gene: TRBJ1-3; v_gene: TRBV7-9; d_gene: TRBD1; CDR3aa: CASSQTGGRGNTIYF; CDR3nt: TGTGCCAGCAGCCAGACAGGGGGCAGAGGAAACACCATATATTTT
abundance: .; j_gene: TRBJ1-5; v_gene: TRBV2; d_gene: .; CDR3aa: CASSASGAQHF; CDR3nt: TGTGCCAGCAGCGCCTCGGGGGCCCAGCATTTT
abundance: .; j_gene: TRBJ2-7; v_gene: TRBV7-2; d_gene: TRBD2; CDR3aa: CASSLTPGLAVLEQYF; CDR3nt: TGTGCCAGCAGCTTAACACCGGGACTAGCCGTATTAGAGCAGTACTTC
abundance: few; j_gene: TRBJ1-6; v_gene: TRBV6-5; d_gene: .; CDR3aa: CASSYSTADNSPLHF; CDR3nt: TGTGCCAGCAGTTACTCGACGGCAGATAATTCACCCCTCCACTTT
abundance: .; j_gene: TRBJ1-6; v_gene: TRBV10-3; d_gene: .; CDR3aa: CAISSRYNSPLHF; CDR3nt: TGTGCCATCTCATCACGTTATAATTCACCCCTCCACTTT
abundance: .; j_gene: TRBJ1-1; v_gene: TRBV7-9; d_gene: .; CDR3aa: CASSLGGGITEAFF; CDR3nt: TGTGCCAGCAGCTTAGGGGGAGGGATAACTGAAGCTTTCTTT
abundance: .; j_gene: TRBJ2-1; v_gene: TRBV29-1; d_gene: TRBD2; CDR3aa: CSVKGLADYNEQFF; CDR3nt: TGCAGCGTAAAGGGGCTAGCGGACTACAATGAGCAGTTCTTC
abundance: .; j_gene: TRBJ2-7; v_gene: TRBV12-5; d_gene: .; CDR3aa: CASGLRYEQYF; CDR3nt: TGTGCTAGTGGTTTAAGATACGAGCAGTACTTC
abundance: .; j_gene: TRBJ2-7; v_gene: TRBV11-3; d_gene: TRBD1; CDR3aa: CASSLGRGYEQYF; CDR3nt: TGTGCCAGCAGCTTGGGCAGGGGGTACGAGCAGTACTTC
abundance: .; j_gene: TRBJ1-1; v_gene: TRBV6-5; d_gene: .; CDR3aa: CASSYKGRNTEAFF; CDR3nt: TGTGCCAGCAGTTACAAGGGTAGGAACACTGAAGCTTTCTTT
abundance: .; j_gene: TRBJ2-1; v_gene: TRBV7-9; d_gene: TRBD2; CDR3aa: CASSPTSGSSYNEQFF; CDR3nt: TGTGCCAGCAGCCCGACTAGCGGGAGCTCCTACAATGAGCAGTTCTTC
abundance: .; j_gene: TRBJ1-1; v_gene: TRBV5-6; d_gene: .; CDR3aa: CASSPGPNTEAFF; CDR3nt: TGTGCCAGCAGCCCAGGCCCGAACACTGAAGCTTTCTTT
abundance: .; j_gene: TRBJ2-2; v_gene: TRBV6-6; d_gene: .; CDR3aa: CASSSTGENTGELFF; CDR3nt: TGTGCCAGCAGTTCGACAGGAGAGAACACCGGGGAGCTGTTTTTT
abundance: .; j_gene: TRBJ1-1; v_gene: TRBV19; d_gene: .; CDR3aa: CASSSGARTEAFF; CDR3nt: TGTGCCAGTAGTTCAGGGGCGCGCACTGAAGCTTTCTTT
abundance: .; j_gene: TRBJ2-5; v_gene: TRBV19; d_gene: .; CDR3aa: CASSRLSQETQYF; CDR3nt: TGTGCCAGTAGCCGACTGTCCCAAGAGACCCAGTACTTC
abundance: .; j_gene: TRBJ2-7; v_gene: TRBV6-6; d_gene: .; CDR3aa: CASSYFGGDYEQYF; CDR3nt: TGTGCCAGCAGTTACTTCGGGGGCGACTACGAGCAGTACTTC
abundance: .; j_gene: TRBJ2-7; v_gene: TRBV19; d_gene: .; CDR3aa: CASSMQLAFEQYF; CDR3nt: TGTGCCAGTAGTATGCAGTTGGCGTTTGAGCAGTACTTC
abundance: .; j_gene: TRBJ2-3; v_gene: TRBV6-1; d_gene: TRBD2; CDR3aa: CASSEDRRLAGGPFRGGQYF; CDR3nt: TGTGCCAGCAGTGAAGATCGCCGGCTAGCGGGAGGGCCGTTTAGGGGTGGGCAGTATTTT
abundance: .; j_gene: TRBJ1-5; v_gene: TRBV6-1; d_gene: TRBD1; CDR3aa: CASSVRDSLQPQHF; CDR3nt: TGTGCCAGCAGTGTCCGGGACAGCTTACAGCCCCAGCATTTT
abundance: once; j_gene: TRBJ1-2; v_gene: TRBV5-1; d_gene: .; CDR3aa: CASSWGTTPRYGYTF; CDR3nt: TGCGCCAGCAGCTGGGGGACGACGCCTCGTTATGGCTACACCTTC
abundance: once; j_gene: TRBJ1-1; v_gene: TRBV7-9; d_gene: TRBD1; CDR3aa: CASSLGQGARMNTEAFF; CDR3nt: TGTGCCAGCAGCCTGGGACAGGGGGCGAGGATGAACACTGAAGCTTTCTTT
abundance: .; j_gene: TRBJ2-7; v_gene: TRBV5-6; d_gene: .; CDR3aa: CASSLRRAYEQYF; CDR3nt: TGTGCCAGCAGCTTGAGGCGAGCCTACGAGCAGTACTTC
abundance: .; j_gene: TRBJ1-2; v_gene: TRBV19; d_gene: .; CDR3aa: CASSIPGSSYGYTF; CDR3nt: TGTGCCAGTAGTATTCCAGGCAGCTCCTATGGCTACACCTTC
abundance: .; j_gene: TRBJ2-7; v_gene: TRBV5-6; d_gene: TRBD1; CDR3aa: CASSSWGTGNYEQYF; CDR3nt: TGTGCCAGCAGCTCATGGGGGACAGGCAACTACGAGCAGTACTTC
abundance: few; j_gene: TRBJ1-2; v_gene: TRBV6-5; d_gene: .; CDR3aa: CASSFLDTNYGYTF; CDR3nt: TGTGCCAGCAGTTTTCTTGACACCAACTATGGCTACACCTTC
abundance: .; j_gene: TRBJ1-1; v_gene: TRBV15; d_gene: .; CDR3aa: CATRTGMKTEAFF; CDR3nt: TGTGCCACCAGGACGGGTATGAAGACTGAAGCTTTCTTT
abundance: .; j_gene: TRBJ1-4; v_gene: TRBV2; d_gene: .; CDR3aa: CASRQTAHEKLFF; CDR3nt: TGTGCCAGCAGACAAACTGCGCATGAAAAACTGTTTTTT
abundance: .; j_gene: TRBJ2-1; v_gene: TRBV5-6; d_gene: TRBD2; CDR3aa: CASSSTLLVAGGPYNEQFF; CDR3nt: TGTGCCAGCAGCTCTACATTACTCGTAGCGGGAGGACCCTACAATGAGCAGTTCTTC
abundance: .; j_gene: TRBJ2-5; v_gene: TRBV18; d_gene: .; CDR3aa: CASSPPNSYQETQYF; CDR3nt: TGTGCCAGCTCACCACCAAACAGCTACCAAGAGACCCAGTACTTC
abundance: .; j_gene: TRBJ1-2; v_gene: TRBV6-6; d_gene: .; CDR3aa: CASSFHWPGAGGYTF; CDR3nt: TGTGCCAGCAGTTTCCACTGGCCGGGGGCAGGTGGCTACACCTTC